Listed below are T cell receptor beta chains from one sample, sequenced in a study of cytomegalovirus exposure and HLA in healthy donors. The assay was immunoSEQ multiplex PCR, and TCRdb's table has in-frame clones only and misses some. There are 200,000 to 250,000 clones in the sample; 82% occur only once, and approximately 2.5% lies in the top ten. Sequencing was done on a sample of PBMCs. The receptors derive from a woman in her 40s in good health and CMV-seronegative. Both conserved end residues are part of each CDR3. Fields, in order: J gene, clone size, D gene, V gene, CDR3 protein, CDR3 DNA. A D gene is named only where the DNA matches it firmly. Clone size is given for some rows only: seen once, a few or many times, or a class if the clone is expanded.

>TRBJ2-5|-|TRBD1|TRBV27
CASSYGTGVLETQYF
TGTGCCAGCAGTTACGGGACAGGGGTCTTGGAGACCCAGTACTTC
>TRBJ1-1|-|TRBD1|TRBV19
CASSSDRVTEAFF
TGTGCCAGTAGCAGCGACAGGGTTACTGAAGCTTTCTTT
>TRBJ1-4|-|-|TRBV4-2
CASSLEYGWGGLDLFF
TGTGCCAGCAGCCTAGAATACGGGTGGGGAGGGCTTGATCTGTTTTTT
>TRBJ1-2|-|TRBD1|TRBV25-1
CASSRQGAVVDGYTF
TGTGCCAGCAGTCGACAGGGGGCGGTGGTCGATGGCTACACCTTC
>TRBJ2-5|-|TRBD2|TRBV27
CASSQSRRGEQYF
TGTGCCAGCAGCCAATCCCGCCGGGGGGAGCAGTACTTC
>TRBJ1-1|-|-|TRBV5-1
CASSLAGQRANTEAFF
TGCGCCAGCAGCTTGGCCGGGCAGAGGGCTAACACTGAAGCTTTCTTT
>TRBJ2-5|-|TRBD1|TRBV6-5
CASSYRDRVMAQYF
TGTGCCAGCAGTTACCGGGACAGGGTTATGGCCCAGTACTTC
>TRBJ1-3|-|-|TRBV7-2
CASSRGTILSGNTIYF
TGTGCCAGCAGCCGCGGGACCATACTCTCTGGAAACACCATATATTTT
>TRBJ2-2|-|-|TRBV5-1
CASSTRTAPNTGELFF
TGCGCCAGCAGCACCCGGACAGCCCCAAACACCGGGGAGCTGTTTTTT
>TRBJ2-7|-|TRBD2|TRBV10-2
CASSESASGTYEQYF
TGCGCCAGCAGTGAGTCGGCTAGCGGGACCTACGAGCAGTACTTC
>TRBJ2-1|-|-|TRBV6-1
CASIQDNEQFF
TGTGCCAGCATACAGGACAATGAGCAGTTCTTC
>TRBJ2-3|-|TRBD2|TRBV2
CASDYLAGAVTDTQYF
TGTGCCAGCGACTACTTGGCGGGAGCAGTCACAGATACGCAGTATTTT
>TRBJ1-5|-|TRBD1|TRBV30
CAWGQGFLGNQPQHF
TGTGCCTGGGGACAGGGGTTTTTGGGCAATCAGCCCCAGCATTTT
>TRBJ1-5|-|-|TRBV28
CASSTGMGFYFNQPQHF
TGTGCCAGCAGTACAGGGATGGGTTTTTATTTCAATCAGCCCCAGCATTTT
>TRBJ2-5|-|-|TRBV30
CAWSLWGAQYF
TGTGCCTGGAGCCTCTGGGGGGCCCAGTACTTC
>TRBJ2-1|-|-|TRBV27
CASSLSLDSYNEQFF
TGTGCCAGCAGTTTATCCCTAGACTCCTACAATGAGCAGTTCTTC
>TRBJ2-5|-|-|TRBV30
CAWSGGFSGQETQYF
TGTGCCTGGAGTGGCGGGTTTAGTGGGCAAGAGACCCAGTACTTC
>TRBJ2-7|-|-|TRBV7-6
CASSLELTYEQYF
TGTGCCAGCAGCTTAGAGCTGACTTACGAGCAGTACTTC
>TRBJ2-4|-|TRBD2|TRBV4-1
CASSEGGLAGVAKNIQYF
TGCGCCAGCAGTGAGGGAGGGCTAGCGGGGGTGGCCAAAAACATTCAGTACTTC
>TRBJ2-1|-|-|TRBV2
CASSILYEQFF
TGTGCCAGCAGCATCCTATATGAGCAGTTCTTC
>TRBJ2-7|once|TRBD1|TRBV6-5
CASSYRDSTYEQYF
TGTGCCAGCAGTTACCGGGACAGTACCTACGAGCAGTACTTC
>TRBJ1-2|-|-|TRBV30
CAWSAQLVHGYTF
TGTGCCTGGAGTGCCCAACTGGTACATGGCTACACCTTC
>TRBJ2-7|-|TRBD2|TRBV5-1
CASSSTSGRSYEQYF
TGCGCCAGCAGCTCGACTAGCGGGAGGTCCTACGAGCAGTACTTC
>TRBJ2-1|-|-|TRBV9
CASSPSLAGYNEQFF
TGTGCCAGCAGCCCGTCCCTAGCTGGCTACAATGAGCAGTTCTTC
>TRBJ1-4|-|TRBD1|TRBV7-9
CASSGWTGFRSNEKLFF
TGTGCCAGCAGCGGATGGACAGGGTTTAGATCTAATGAAAAACTGTTTTTT
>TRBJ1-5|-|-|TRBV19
CASTYGQEANQPQHF
TGTGCCAGTACCTATGGCCAGGAAGCTAATCAGCCCCAGCATTTT
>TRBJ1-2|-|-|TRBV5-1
CASSLGPDSNYGYTF
TGCGCCAGCAGCTTGGGGCCGGACAGTAACTATGGCTACACCTTC
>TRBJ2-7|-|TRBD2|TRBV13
CASSLGLAGYEQYF
TGTGCCAGCAGCTTAGGGCTAGCGGGCTACGAGCAGTACTTC
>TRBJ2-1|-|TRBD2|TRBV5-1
CASSLATSGPGHDNEQFF
TGCGCCAGCAGCTTGGCAACTAGCGGACCCGGACACGACAATGAGCAGTTCTTC
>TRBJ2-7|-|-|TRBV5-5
CASSRGYEQYF
TGTGCCAGCAGCCGAGGCTACGAGCAGTACTTC
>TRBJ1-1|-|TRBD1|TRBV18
CASSPPQGASVNTEAFF
TGTGCCAGCTCACCTCCACAGGGGGCGTCGGTGAACACTGAAGCTTTCTTT
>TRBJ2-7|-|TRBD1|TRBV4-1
CASSHADRAYEQYF
TGCGCCAGCAGCCATGCGGACAGGGCCTACGAGCAGTACTTC
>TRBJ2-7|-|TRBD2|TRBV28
CASRQTSRTYEQYF
TGTGCCAGCAGACAGACTAGCCGCACCTACGAGCAGTACTTC
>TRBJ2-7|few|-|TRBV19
CASSKQGTPYEQYF
TGTGCCAGTAGCAAGCAGGGGACCCCCTACGAGCAGTACTTC
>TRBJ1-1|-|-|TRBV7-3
CASSPTTGRGTEAFF
TGTGCCAGCAGCCCCACGACAGGAAGGGGCACTGAAGCTTTCTTT
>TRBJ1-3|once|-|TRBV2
CASAGSGNTIYF
TGTGCCAGCGCAGGTTCCGGAAACACCATATATTTT
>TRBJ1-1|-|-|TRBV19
CASSIVGGNTEAFF
TGTGCCAGTAGTATAGTCGGGGGGAACACTGAAGCTTTCTTT
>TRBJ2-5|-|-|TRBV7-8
CASSAGTRETQYF
TGTGCCAGCAGCGCGGGTACCCGTGAGACCCAGTACTTC
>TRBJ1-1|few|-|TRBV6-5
CASTATNTEAFF
TGTGCCAGCACAGCGACTAACACTGAAGCTTTCTTT
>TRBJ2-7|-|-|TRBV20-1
CSAASVEQYF
TGCAGTGCCGCCAGTGTCGAGCAGTACTTC
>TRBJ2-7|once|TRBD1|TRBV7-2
CASSAGTGDYEQYF
TGTGCCAGCAGCGCCGGGACAGGGGACTACGAGCAGTACTTC
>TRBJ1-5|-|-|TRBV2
CASSGRGARIQPQHF
TGTGCCAGCAGCGGGAGGGGGGCCAGAATCCAGCCCCAGCATTTT
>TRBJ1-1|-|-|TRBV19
CASSPPLRTANTEAFF
TGTGCCAGTAGCCCCCCCCTTAGGACAGCGAACACTGAAGCTTTCTTT
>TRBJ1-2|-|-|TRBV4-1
CASSQDTQGVYGYTF
TGCGCCAGCAGCCAAGATACGCAAGGGGTCTATGGCTACACCTTC
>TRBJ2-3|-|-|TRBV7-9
CASSLGGLNTDTQYF
TGTGCCAGCAGCTTAGGGGGCCTTAACACAGATACGCAGTATTTT
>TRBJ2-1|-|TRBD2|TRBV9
CASSVPTSGRQNEQFF
TGTGCCAGCAGCGTACCTACTAGCGGGAGACAGAATGAGCAGTTCTTC